The T cell receptor (beta chain) under discussion was sequenced for a study of T cell responses to AZD1222 COVID-19 vaccine. Study outcomes and limitations: Without day 14 samples, only post-peak T cell repertoires were studied. Vaccine-associated CD4 TCRs ranged over spike, dominating at 160-218 and 743-854. Mostly white British, mostly female donors; authors suggested clonal diversity may be underestimated.

Profiling relied on immunoSEQ multiplex PCR, and the TCRdb table lists in-frame clones only, not all of them. The data show tens of thousands of clones, approximately 84% seen once. The V gene's germline CDR1 is LNHDA and CDR2 SQIVND (reference sequence). The CDR3 is made up of 15 amino acids. The J segment lost 5 bases and the V segment lost 3 bases, leaving 8 bases of the junction unmatched. A remark on this clone: Its antigen remains unidentified.

The J gene is TRBJ2-7, the V gene TRBV19; 9 nucleotides align to TRBD1. This receptor was taken from an adult in good health. The sample in question was peripheral blood, obtained on day 0 of AZD1222 vaccination. The CDR3 DNA reads as TGTGCCAGTAGTATTACGACAGGGGGTAAGAACGAGCAGTACTTC. Its protein product is CASSITTGGKNEQYF.